One and the same sample provided the 22 T cell receptor beta chains below, sequenced in a study of cytomegalovirus exposure and HLA in healthy donors. This PCR relied on a set of 60 Vbeta primers and 13 Jbeta primers. TCRdb keeps only in-frame clones here, not all; method: immunoSEQ multiplex PCR. The sample carries roughly 130,000 clones, approximately 68% recorded once. The sequencing sample was made of PBMCs. The receptor source for this set is a man aged 30-40 years in good health and CMV-seropositive.

The chain carries TRBV7-2 and TRBJ2-1; tentative D call: TRBD1 (6 bases). Trimming left V 0 bases short and J 8 bases short, with 17 bases between. Germline V CDR1 and CDR2: SGHTA, FQGNSA. This CDR3 region has 16 residues. For the CDR3, the DNA is TGTGCCAGCAGCTTAGCGCCGGCAGGGGCCGGGGATGAGCAGTTCTTC. Amino acid sequence: CASSLAPAGAGDEQFF.

The chain couples TRBV28 to TRBJ1-4; possibly TRBD1 for D (6 bases). From germline, CDR1 is MDHEN and CDR2 SYDVKM. CDR3 size: 15 residues. The V end lost 3 bases, the J end lost 3 bases, and 11 bases lay between the germline ends. CDR3 sequence reads: CASSFGGRANEKLFF. The CDR3 nucleotides are TGTGCCAGCAGTTTTGGGGGCCGCGCTAATGAAAAACTGTTTTTT.

The gene calls are TRBV6-1 and TRBJ2-5, with 7 bases aligning to TRBD2. The assigned J gene may be wrong: the sequence end matches TRBJ2-7 better. The CDR3 is 16 amino acids. Germline CDR1 reads MNHNS; CDR2 reads SASEGT. The CDR3 DNA sequence: TGTGCCAGCACTGACGGAGAACTAGCGAGAACCTACGAGCAGTACTTC. Its protein product is CASTDGELARTYEQYF.

J is TRBJ2-4 and V is TRBV5-1; 9 bases line up with TRBD1. Trimming took 0 bases from V and 1 from J; bases not matched to a gene: 11. The CDR3 sequence is 19 residues long. Germline V CDR1 and CDR2: SGHRS, YFSETQ. The CDR3 reads CASSLGDRVDGFAKNIQYF. CDR3 bases: TGCGCCAGCAGCTTGGGGGACAGGGTCGATGGATTCGCCAAAAACATTCAGTACTTC.

The chain employs TRBV19 and TRBJ1-3, with D hard to call. Germline V gene sequence: CDR1 LNHDA, CDR2 SQIVND (reference sequence). CDR3 length equals 14 residues. V was pared by 5 bases and J by 0 bases, with 8 bases between. The DNA of the CDR3 is TGTGCCAGTAGTGTTTTGAGCTCTGGAAACACCATATATTTT. It yields the protein CASSVLSSGNTIYF.

The chain carries TRBV6-1 and TRBJ1-2; a weak D match, TRBD1 (5 bases). The CDR3 covers 16 residues. Germline assignment: CDR1 MNHNS and CDR2 SASEGT. With 0 bases removed from V and 5 bases from J, the gap between germline ends came to 16 bases. CDR3 bases: TGTGCCAGCAGTGAAGCCTGGACGACAGCCCGTTATGGCTACACCTTC. This encodes CASSEAWTTARYGYTF.

The sample holds a few counts of this clone. The genes are TRBV6-4 and TRBJ2-3, with unresolved D. V gave up 4 bases and J gave up 0 bases, with 8 bases separating them. The length of the CDR3 is 14 residues. CDR1 MRHNA and CDR2 SNTAGT come from the germline V gene. The DNA for the CDR3 is TGTGCCAGCAGTGCGTCCTCTAGCACAGATACGCAGTATTTT. Protein sequence: CASSASSSTDTQYF.

The CDR3 spells CASSFEGGYGYTF. DNA for the CDR3: TGCGCCAGCAGCTTCGAGGGCGGCTATGGCTACACCTTC. V gene TRBV5-1 combines with J gene TRBJ1-2; D is ambiguous. Germline assignment: CDR1 SGHRS and CDR2 YFSETQ. CDR3 length: 13 residues. Trimming cost V 2 bases and J 4 bases, with 9 bases left between them.

Comment on this clone: One end of the junction is discordant with germline, which a read error may explain. The V call is TRBV4-1, the J call TRBJ2-7; D is uncertain. The CDR3 consists of 14 residues. The germline V gene encodes CDR1 MGHRA and CDR2 YSYEKL. The CDR3 sequence is CASSPRVETYGQYF. CDR3 bases: TGCGCCAGCAGCCCGCGAGTCGAAACCTACGGGCAGTACTTC.

The chain is built from TRBV7-3 and TRBJ2-5; TRBD1 is a possible D gene (6 bases). Trimming cost V 2 bases and J 4 bases, with 17 bases left between them. CDR1 is SGHTA, CDR2 FQGTGA, per germline. The CDR3 is made up of 16 amino acids. The CDR3 bases are TGTGCCAGCAGCTTAGGGGGCAGGGCGGAAACAGAGACCCAGTACTTC. Translating it yields CASSLGGRAETETQYF.

This clone has more than one count but fewer than ten. The chain employs TRBV6-6 and TRBJ2-7; possibly TRBD2 for D (7 bases). V was clipped by 3 bases and J by 4 bases, with 19 bases between them. The CDR3 loop spans 16 amino acids. Germline CDR1 is MNHNY and CDR2 is SVGAGI (reference sequence). The CDR3 DNA sequence: TGTGCCAGCAGTTATCCCCAGGGGACCGGGGGGTACGAGCAGTACTTC. It specifies CASSYPQGTGGYEQYF.

The chain recombines TRBV14 with TRBJ2-3, with D perhaps TRBD2 (5 bases). V shed 4 bases and J shed 4 bases, with 9 bases lying between them. The CDR3 totals 13 residues. The germline V gene has CDR1 SGHDN and CDR2 FVKESK. CDR3 DNA: TGTGCCAGCAGCCGGTCACTAGCAGATACGCAGTATTTT. This translates into CASSRSLADTQYF.

The V and J genes are TRBV10-3 and TRBJ1-3; D is unresolved. This CDR3 has 14 residues. V lost 10 bases to trimming and J lost 2 bases, with 15 bases between them. CDR1 and CDR2 (germline): ENHRY, SYGVKD. The CDR3 region is CARGEGSAGNTIYF. The CDR3 DNA reads TGTGCCAGGGGAGAAGGGTCTGCTGGAAACACCATATATTTT.

V and J are TRBV7-9 and TRBJ2-2; D remains unclear. Germline V gives CDR1 SEHNR, CDR2 FQNEAQ (reference sequence). Between the trimmed V and J ends, which lost 2 bases and 1 base, there was a span of 14 bases. The CDR3 has 17 amino acids. As DNA, the CDR3 is TGTGCCAGCAGCTTAAGATCGGCGGCTATGAACACCGGGGAGCTGTTTTTT. It is translated as CASSLRSAAMNTGELFF.

This sequence joins TRBV7-2 and TRBJ1-4; the match to TRBD1 covers 7 bases. Germline CDR1 is SGHTA and CDR2 is FQGNSA. CDR3 size: 15 residues. Trimming removed 3 bases from V and 0 bases from J; junction bases left unmatched: 1. The CDR3: CASSFQGATNEKLFF. The CDR3 bases are TGTGCCAGCAGCTTTCAGGGGGCAACTAATGAAAAACTGTTTTTT.

The CDR3: CASSQDRDYGYTF. The CDR3 bases are TGTGCCAGCAGCCAAGACAGGGACTATGGCTACACCTTC. The chain couples TRBV7-8 to TRBJ1-2; TRBD1 matches 7 bases. CDR3 length: 13 amino acids. The V gene's germline CDR1 is SGHVS and CDR2 FQNEAQ. Germline trimming cut 5 bases from V and 3 bases from J; bases unmatched to any gene: 3.

This clone has just a few counts. This chain links TRBV5-4 with TRBJ2-7, with a weak D call TRBD1 (6 bases). V lost 0 bases, J lost 3 bases, and 13 bases lay in between. Germline assignment: CDR1 SGHNT and CDR2 YYREEE (reference sequence). There are 15 residues in the CDR3. CDR3 DNA sequence: TGTGCCAGCAGCTTGGGAGGGACGGGACACTACGAGCAGTACTTC. Protein product: CASSLGGTGHYEQYF.

This clone has only one observation. The V and J genes are TRBV18 and TRBJ1-4; 8 nucleotides align to TRBD1. Germline V gene sequence: CDR1 KGHSH, CDR2 LQKENI. The J segment lost 2 bases and the V segment lost 2 bases, leaving 7 bases of the junction unmatched. CDR3 length: 17 residues. The CDR3 bases are TGTGCCAGCTCACCAAACGGACAGGGAGTGACTAATGAAAAACTGTTTTTT. This codes for CASSPNGQGVTNEKLFF.

The chain uses TRBV10-1 and TRBJ2-7; the D gene is possibly TRBD1 (6 bases). This CDR3 is built from 13 residues. The germline V gene has CDR1 WNHNN and CDR2 SYGVQD (reference sequence). V was trimmed by 5 bases and J by 2 bases, leaving 10 bases between them. Here the CDR3 DNA reads TGCGCCAGCAGTCAGGGGTTCGCCTACGAGCAGTACTTC. Protein: CASSQGFAYEQYF.

This clone was counted between two and nine times. The CDR3 sequence: CAKEEGFYTF. The CDR3 coding sequence is TGTGCCAAGGAGGAGGGGTTCTACACCTTC. This chain joins TRBV2 and TRBJ1-2; D perhaps matches TRBD1 (5 bases). The V gene's germline CDR1 is SNHLY and CDR2 FYNNEI. This CDR3 is built from 10 residues. Trimming stripped 10 bases from V and 10 bases from J, with 13 bases between.

This clone was observed a few times. V usage is TRBV5-6 and J usage is TRBJ2-4, with TRBD1 matching 9 bases. This CDR3 is built from 15 residues. Looked up from germline, CDR1 is SGHDT and CDR2 is YYEEEE. With V trimmed by 3 bases and J by 8 bases, 9 bases remained unmatched. The CDR3 bases are TGTGCCAGCAGCTCACCGGGACAGGGTTGGGACATTCAGTACTTC. Protein product: CASSSPGQGWDIQYF.

The chain couples TRBV28 to TRBJ1-1; D unresolved. CDR3 length equals 17 residues. Germline V gene lookup returns CDR1 MDHEN and CDR2 SYDVKM. Trimming left V 5 bases short and J 0 bases short, with 19 bases between. CDR3 region: CASSPILYFFLNTEAFF. The CDR3 nucleotides are TGTGCCAGCAGTCCAATACTTTACTTTTTCCTGAACACTGAAGCTTTCTTT. The whole variable domain, remainder taken from reference TRBV28 and TRBJ1-1, is DVKVTQSSRYLVKRTGEKVFLECVQDMDHENMFWYRQDPGLGLRLIYFSYDVKMKEKGDIPEGYSVSREKKERFSLILESASTNQTSMYLCASSPILYFFLNTEAFFGQGTRLTVV.